These 30 T cell receptor beta chains originate from one sample sequenced in a study of T cells in Graves' hyperthyroidism and ophthalmopathy. TCR beta CDR3 regions were amplified from RNA transcripts. HTBI primers were used for first-round RT-PCR of the TCR CDR3. In TCRdb, the multiplex PCR reads were re-called with MiXCR into one record per CDR3 protein. This sample has about 520,000 distinct CDR3 sequences, with approximately 25% found just once. The source material was blood. All receptors derive from a woman in her twenties or thirties with Graves' ophthalmopathy.

The sample holds many counts of this clonotype. The V and J genes are TRBV15 and TRBJ2-3; TRBD1 agrees at 9 bases. The CDR3 totals 16 residues. Germline V gene sequence: CDR1 LNHNV, CDR2 YYDKDF (reference sequence). The ends lost 3 bases at V and 4 bases at J; junction bases unmatched: 8. The CDR3 nucleotides are TGTGCCACCAGCAGGGGAACAGGGGGCGGTTCAGATACGCAGTATTTT. Protein sequence: CATSRGTGGGSDTQYF.

This clonotype was detected ten times or more. The chain is built from TRBV20-1 and TRBJ2-5, with a weak D call TRBD2 (5 bases). Germline CDR1 and CDR2: DFQATT and SNEGSKA (reference sequence). Trimming stripped 0 bases from V and 4 bases from J, with 12 bases between. The CDR3 is 14 amino acids. Here the CDR3 reads CSARDQAGGETQYF. The CDR3 nucleotides are TGCAGTGCTAGAGATCAGGCCGGAGGAGAGACCCAGTACTTC.

About this clonotype: One base away lies a much larger clone, so this may be a sequencing read error. This sequence joins TRBV9 and TRBJ1-1; 11 bases are a match to TRBD1. CDR3 length equals 18 residues. CDR1 is SGDLS and CDR2 is YYNGEE in the germline V gene. The CDR3: CTSSASRTGGSGVTEAFF. The CDR3, as DNA: TGTACCAGCAGCGCTAGTCGGACAGGGGGCAGTGGGGTCACTGAAGCTTTCTTT.

This clonotype was seen a few times. The chain recombines TRBV20-1 with TRBJ2-7, with TRBD1 identical over 9 bases. CDR3 length: 14 residues. Germline V lookup: CDR1 DFQATT, CDR2 SNEGSKA (reference sequence). The trim removed 0 bases at V and 3 bases at J, leaving 3 bases unmatched. CDR3 coding DNA: TGCAGTGCTAGAGATGGGACAGGGCTCTACGAGCAGTACTTC. Its translation is CSARDGTGLYEQYF.

The table lists this clonotype with a few counts. V is TRBV18 and J is TRBJ2-5; possibly TRBD1 for D (6 bases). Germline CDR1 is KGHSH and CDR2 is LQKENI. The CDR3 runs to 18 residues. V dropped 3 bases and J dropped 2 bases, with 22 bases sitting between them. The CDR3 DNA is TGTGCCAGCTCACCCCGCCCCGGAGACAGGTCTTCTCAAGAGACCCAGTACTTC. This translates into CASSPRPGDRSSQETQYF.

This clonotype was recorded many times. The chain is built from TRBV7-8 and TRBJ1-5; D call uncertain. Per germline, CDR1 SGHVS and CDR2 FQNEAQ. This CDR3 region has 15 residues. V shed 3 bases and J shed 1 base, with 10 bases lying between them. The chain's CDR3 is CASSLDSGSNQPQHF. The DNA of the CDR3 is TGTGCCAGCAGCTTGGACTCTGGCAGCAATCAGCCCCAGCATTTT. The full variable domain, rest sourced from reference TRBV7-8 and TRBJ1-5, is GAGVSQSPRYKVAKRGQDVALRCDPISGHVSLFWYQQALGQGPEFLTYFQNEAQLDKSGLPSDRFFAERPEGSVSTLKIQRTQQEDSAVYLCASSLDSGSNQPQHFGDGTRLSIL.

This clonotype was counted at least ten times. The chain is built from TRBV30 and TRBJ2-7; D might be TRBD1 or TRBD2, each matching 7 bases. CDR3 length equals 14 residues. Per the germline V gene, CDR1 is GTSNPN and CDR2 is SVGIG (reference sequence). Trimming took off 3 bases at V and 3 bases at J, with 15 bases between the two ends. Here the CDR3 reads CAWSVGGTDYEQYF. The CDR3, as DNA: TGTGCCTGGAGCGTGGGGGGGACAGACTACGAGCAGTACTTC.

The genes are TRBV18 and TRBJ1-6; 7 nucleotides match TRBD1. The V and J ends lost 3 bases and 14 bases, in that order; junction bases with no gene match: 4. The V gene's germline CDR1 is KGHSH and CDR2 LQKENI. The CDR3 spans 12 residues. In DNA, the CDR3 is TGTGCCAGCTCACCTGAACAGGGGTCCCTCCACTTT. Protein sequence: CASSPEQGSLHF.

This clonotype came up many times. In DNA form, the CDR3 reads TGCAGTGCTAGCTTAATGTGGTCCCAGCAGTACTTC. The encoded protein is CSASLMWSQQYF. The chain recombines TRBV20-1 with TRBJ2-7; D is unresolved. V was shortened by 3 bases and J by 8 bases, with 14 bases between the two germline ends. This CDR3 is built from 12 residues. CDR1 and CDR2 from the germline V gene are DFQATT and SNEGSKA (reference sequence).

This clonotype was recorded at least ten times. The V and J genes are TRBV28 and TRBJ1-5; a possible D gene is TRBD1 (5 bases). This CDR3 contains 14 residues. Germline values: CDR1 MDHEN, CDR2 SYDVKM. V gave up 3 bases and J gave up 1 base, with 7 bases separating them. CDR3 sequence: CASSLGVSNQPQHF. The DNA for the CDR3 is TGTGCCAGCAGTTTGGGGGTGAGCAATCAGCCCCAGCATTTT.

This clonotype was found many times. The chain links TRBV11-2 to TRBJ2-5; D perhaps matches TRBD1 (6 bases). From germline, CDR1 is SGHAT and CDR2 FQNNGV. Trimming left V 3 bases short and J 4 bases short, with 9 bases between. There are 13 residues in the CDR3. CDR3 loop: CASSFLGGETQYF. In DNA, the CDR3 is TGTGCCAGCAGCTTTTTAGGGGGAGAGACCCAGTACTTC.

The chain has TRBV20-1 and TRBJ2-5; D is tentatively TRBD1 or TRBD2 (5 bases each). The CDR3 totals 16 residues. V was cut by 0 bases and J by 5 bases, with 19 bases left in between. Germline CDR1 DFQATT, CDR2 SNEGSKA (reference sequence). The CDR3 DNA sequence: TGCAGTGCTAGAGATCATGGGGACGGGGTTTTGGAGACCCAGTACTTC. Its protein is CSARDHGDGVLETQYF.

The table lists this clonotype with a few counts. The chain combines TRBV12-3 or TRBV12-4 with TRBJ1-5, with 8 bases that match TRBD1. Losses at the gene ends were 7 bases for V and 6 bases for J; bases not matched to a gene: 8. The CDR3 length is 14 residues. The CDR3 sequence: CASTYGQGGQPQHF. CDR3 DNA: TGTGCCAGCACCTACGGACAGGGAGGTCAGCCCCAGCATTTT.

This chain uses TRBV14 with TRBJ1-2; D is uncertain. Trimming stripped 3 bases from V and 2 bases from J, with 7 bases between. Looked up from germline, CDR1 is SGHDN and CDR2 is FVKESK. The CDR3 loop spans 13 amino acids. DNA of the CDR3: TGTGCCAGCAGCCAGTTAGTGAACTATGGCTACACCTTC. Its translation is CASSQLVNYGYTF.

The sample holds many counts of this clonotype. The chain carries TRBV24-1 and TRBJ2-5, with TRBD2 matching 7 bases. Per the germline V gene, CDR1 is KGHDR and CDR2 is SFDVKD. This CDR3 contains 15 residues. V lost 7 bases to trimming and J lost 4 bases; unmatched junction nucleotides: 11. Here the CDR3 DNA reads TGTGCCACCAGCCTAGGACTAGAAGGAGGAGAGACCCAGTACTTC. Protein: CATSLGLEGGETQYF.

This clonotype came up many times. The chain combines TRBV6-5 with TRBJ2-5; D ambiguous. The germline V gene has CDR1 MNHEY and CDR2 SVGAGI. Trimming removed 2 bases from V and 3 bases from J, with 16 bases in between. The CDR3 consists of 16 residues. The CDR3 DNA sequence: TGTGCCAGCAGTTACGCTCCTGTTTCACCTAAAGAGACCCAGTACTTC. Amino acids: CASSYAPVSPKETQYF.

This rearrangement joins TRBV12-3 or TRBV12-4 to TRBJ2-5; 10 nucleotides align to TRBD1. V trimming: 2 bases; J trimming: 5 bases; junction bases outside the gene matches: 5. The CDR3 is 15 residues long. The CDR3 region is CASSLWDRGAETQYF. The CDR3 DNA is TGTGCCAGCAGTTTATGGGACAGGGGAGCGGAGACCCAGTACTTC.

This clonotype was seen repeatedly, ten times or more. The rearrangement uses TRBV6-1 and TRBJ1-1; maybe TRBD1 (6 bases). Germline lookup yields CDR1 MNHNS and CDR2 SASEGT. This CDR3 region has 16 residues. Trimming stripped 6 bases from V and 2 bases from J, with 19 bases between. In DNA form, the CDR3 reads TGTGCCAGCAGCCGAGGAGGGGGGCGGGTCAACACTGAAGCTTTCTTT. Translated: CASSRGGGRVNTEAFF.

This clonotype appeared many times. This chain uses TRBV12-3 or TRBV12-4 with TRBJ1-3; no firm D call. The V gene lost 6 bases and the J gene lost 0 bases, with 9 bases spanning the gap. There are 14 residues in the CDR3. The DNA of the CDR3 is TGTGCCAGCAGACGGACGAGCTCTGGAAACACCATATATTTT. Protein: CASRRTSSGNTIYF.

With respect to this clonotype: A single base separates this from a much larger clone, so it may be a read error. The V gene is TRBV20-1, the J gene TRBJ2-5, with a tentative D call TRBD1 (6 bases). V dropped 6 bases and J dropped 2 bases, with 13 bases sitting between them. The CDR3 runs to 13 residues. Germline assignment: CDR1 DFQATT and CDR2 SNEGSKA (reference sequence). The CDR3 loop reads CSASTGPQETQYF. CDR3 DNA sequence: TGCAGTGCAAGCACAGGGCCTCAAGAGACCCAGTACTTC.

The table lists this clonotype with many counts. This chain links TRBV6-2 or TRBV6-3 with TRBJ2-7; no definite D call. Trimming left V 2 bases short and J 3 bases short, with 14 bases between. The CDR3 consists of 15 residues. Germline CDR1 MNHEY, CDR2 SVGEGT. In nucleotides, the CDR3 is TGTGCCAGCAGTTACAAACTTACCCAGAACTACGAGCAGTACTTC. Translation: CASSYKLTQNYEQYF.

This clonotype was counted at least ten times. CDR3 DNA sequence: TGTGCCTGGAGGCGAGGGCAAGAGACCCAGTACTTC. It translates to CAWRRGQETQYF. The chain links TRBV30 to TRBJ2-5, with TRBD2 as a possible D gene (5 bases). The CDR3 covers 12 residues. V was trimmed by 3 bases and J by 2 bases, leaving 7 bases between them. The V gene's germline CDR1 is GTSNPN and CDR2 SVGIG (reference sequence).

Worth noting for this clonotype: This may be a read error, as it is one base from a much larger clone. The J gene is TRBJ2-7, the V gene TRBV7-2, with D possibly being TRBD2 (5 bases). This CDR3 has 14 residues. Germline lookup yields CDR1 SGHTA and CDR2 FQGNSA. V was trimmed by 3 bases and J by 0 bases, leaving 9 bases between them. The CDR3 bases are TGTACCAGCAGCTTCGGAGGAAGCTCCTACGAGCAGTACTTC. Translated: CTSSFGGSSYEQYF.

At least ten counts were recorded for this clonotype. J is TRBJ2-1 and V is TRBV20-1; weak D call: TRBD2 (5 bases). V was cut by 0 bases and J by 3 bases, with 21 bases left in between. The CDR3 spans 18 residues. Looked up from germline, CDR1 is DFQATT and CDR2 is SNEGSKA (reference sequence). CDR3 sequence reads: CSARDLHINNGVYNEQFF. The CDR3 nucleotides are TGCAGTGCTAGAGACCTCCACATAAATAACGGGGTCTACAATGAGCAGTTCTTC.

This clonotype was seen ten or more times. The chain is built from TRBV12-3 or TRBV12-4 and TRBJ2-5, with TRBD2 matching 8 bases. The CDR3 contains 14 residues. After removal of 6 bases from V and 4 bases from J, the junction contained 7 bases not matched to a gene. In DNA form, the CDR3 reads TGTGCCAGCAGCGCCGGACTAGCCGGAGAGACCCAGTACTTC. Protein product: CASSAGLAGETQYF.

This clonotype was observed many times. The genes are TRBV7-2 and TRBJ2-7; D possibly corresponds to TRBD2 (6 bases). Germline assignment: CDR1 SGHTA and CDR2 FQGNSA. Trimming removed 0 bases from V and 3 bases from J, with 9 bases in between. This CDR3 is built from 14 residues. The CDR3 here is CASSLASGDYEQYF. The CDR3 bases are TGTGCCAGCAGCTTAGCGTCGGGGGACTACGAGCAGTACTTC. Full variable domain (remainder filled in from reference TRBV7-2 and TRBJ2-7): GAGVSQSPSNKVTEKGKDVELRCDPISGHTALYWYRQSLGQGLEFLIYFQGNSAPDKSGLPSDRFSAERTGGSVSTLTIQRTQQEDSAVYLCASSLASGDYEQYFGPGTRLTVT.

This clonotype was observed at least ten times. This chain joins TRBV19 and TRBJ1-2; D might be TRBD1 (5 bases). The CDR3 length is 13 residues. V dropped 7 bases and J dropped 2 bases, with 11 bases sitting between them. In germline, CDR1 is LNHDA, CDR2 SQIVND (reference sequence). CDR3 sequence reads: CASTIGTNYGYTF. CDR3 bases: TGTGCCAGTACCATCGGGACCAACTATGGCTACACCTTC.

This clonotype was found many times. The chain has TRBV19 and TRBJ2-7; D might be TRBD1 or TRBD2, each matching 6 bases. CDR1 and CDR2 (germline): LNHDA, SQIVND (reference sequence). The CDR3 covers 14 residues. V dropped 3 bases and J dropped 5 bases, with 14 bases sitting between them. The CDR3 sequence is CASSISTGADEQYF. CDR3 DNA sequence: TGTGCCAGTAGTATTTCTACGGGGGCCGACGAGCAGTACTTC.

The table lists this clonotype with many counts. The gene calls are TRBV7-9 and TRBJ1-1; D perhaps matches TRBD1 (5 bases). Germline V gene sequence: CDR1 SEHNR, CDR2 FQNEAQ (reference sequence). The CDR3 is 13 amino acids. Trimming took 2 bases from V and 7 from J, leaving 11 bases between them. CDR3 loop: CASSLLGGDEAFF. In DNA, the CDR3 is TGTGCCAGCAGCTTACTTGGAGGGGATGAAGCTTTCTTT.

This clonotype was recorded many times. The chain is built from TRBV27 and TRBJ2-7; TRBD1 matches 9 bases. Germline-derived CDR1 and CDR2 are MNHEY and SMNVEV (reference sequence). V gave up 4 bases and J gave up 1 base; unmatched junction bases: 8. The CDR3 contains 16 residues. The CDR3 sequence is CASSSRQGVKSYEQYF. In DNA, the CDR3 is TGTGCCAGCAGTTCAAGACAGGGGGTTAAATCCTACGAGCAGTACTTC.